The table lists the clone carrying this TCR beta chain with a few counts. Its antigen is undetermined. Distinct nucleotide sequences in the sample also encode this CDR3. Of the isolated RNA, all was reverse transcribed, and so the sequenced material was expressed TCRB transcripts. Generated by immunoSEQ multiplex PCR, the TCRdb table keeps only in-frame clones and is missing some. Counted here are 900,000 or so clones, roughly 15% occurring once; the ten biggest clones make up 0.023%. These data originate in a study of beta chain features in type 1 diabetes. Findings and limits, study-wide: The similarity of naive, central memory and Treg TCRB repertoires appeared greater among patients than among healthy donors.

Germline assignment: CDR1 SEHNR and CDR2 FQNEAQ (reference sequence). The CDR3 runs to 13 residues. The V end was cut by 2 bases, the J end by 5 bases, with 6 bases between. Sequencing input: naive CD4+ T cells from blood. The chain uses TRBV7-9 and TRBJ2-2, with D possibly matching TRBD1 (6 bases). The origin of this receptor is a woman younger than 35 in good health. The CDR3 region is CASSLRGTGELFF. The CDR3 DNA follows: TGTGCCAGCAGCTTAAGGGGGACCGGGGAGCTGTTTTTT.